These 31 T cell receptor beta chains originate from one sample sequenced in a study of blood T cell repertoires in COVID-19. Repertoires were generated with immunoSEQ multiplex PCR, while TCRdb's copy carries only in-frame clones and drops some. The repertoire has fewer than 250,000 clones, around 85% of them found once; the top ten carry 0.95% to 1.3%. The sample was peripheral blood. The receptors were gathered from a man aged 25-45 years with acute or convalescent COVID-19.

The rearrangement uses TRBV6-1 and TRBJ1-5, with TRBD1 as a possible D gene (6 bases). Trimming stripped 2 bases from V and 4 bases from J, with 6 bases between. Germline V gene data show CDR1 as MNHNS and CDR2 as SASEGT. This CDR3 is built from 13 residues. CDR3 DNA: TGTGCCAGCAGTGAACAGGGGAATCAGCCCCAGCATTTT. Its translation: CASSEQGNQPQHF.

The chain links TRBV28 to TRBJ2-7; possible D gene TRBD1, 6 bases. Trimming removed 6 bases from V and 2 bases from J, with 11 bases in between. CDR1 is MDHEN and CDR2 is SYDVKM in the germline V gene. The CDR3 contains 13 residues. The CDR3 loop is CASRGAPTYEQYF. The CDR3 DNA is TGTGCCAGCAGGGGGGCGCCCACCTACGAGCAGTACTTC.

This chain links TRBV27 with TRBJ1-2; D unclear. The germline V and J ends were trimmed by 1 base and 8 bases, with 17 bases remaining between them. This CDR3 has 15 residues. Germline CDR1 and CDR2: MNHEY and SMNVEV (reference sequence). CDR3 loop: CASSLFNRGVSGYTF. In DNA form, the CDR3 reads TGTGCCAGCAGTTTATTTAATCGGGGAGTGAGCGGCTACACCTTC.

The chain carries TRBV30 and TRBJ1-2, with unresolved D. Trimming left V 5 bases short and J 4 bases short, with 17 bases between. Germline V gives CDR1 GTSNPN, CDR2 SVGIG (reference sequence). The CDR3 is 14 residues long. CDR3 in DNA: TGTGCCTGGGCCGCTACGGTCAGCGGCTATGGCTACACCTTC. Translation: CAWAATVSGYGYTF.

The chain carries TRBV3-1 (or the pseudogene TRBV3-2) and TRBJ2-3, with D possibly TRBD1 on 5 matching bases. Germline CDR1 and CDR2: LGHDT and YNNKEL (reference sequence). The CDR3 consists of 14 residues. V lost 5 bases, J lost 1 base, and 10 bases lay in between. The CDR3 DNA reads TGTGCCAGCAGCAAACTGACAGGCACAGATACGCAGTATTTT. This codes for CASSKLTGTDTQYF.

This chain joins TRBV6-5 and TRBJ2-1; 8 bases map to TRBD1. This CDR3 is 15 amino acids long. Germline V lookup: CDR1 MNHEY, CDR2 SVGAGI. V lost 6 bases and J lost 1; bases outside the gene matches: 5. The chain's CDR3 is CASSRGQVSYNEQFF. The CDR3 region has the DNA TGTGCCAGCAGCCGGGGACAGGTATCCTACAATGAGCAGTTCTTC.

V usage is TRBV28 and J usage is TRBJ2-1; 9 nucleotides agree with TRBD2. CDR1 is MDHEN and CDR2 is SYDVKM in the germline V gene. The V and J ends lost 1 base and 6 bases, in that order; junction bases with no gene match: 10. CDR3 length: 17 residues. In DNA, the CDR3 is TGTGCCAGCAGTTTATTTGGGTTGCGGGAGGGGAGCAATGAGCAGTTCTTC. Translated: CASSLFGLREGSNEQFF. The whole variable domain, remainder taken from reference TRBV28 and TRBJ2-1, is DVKVTQSSRYLVKRTGEKVFLECVQDMDHENMFWYRQDPGLGLRLIYFSYDVKMKEKGDIPEGYSVSREKKERFSLILESASTNQTSMYLCASSLFGLREGSNEQFFGPGTRLTVL.

V and J are TRBV12-5 and TRBJ1-1; D is undetermined. The CDR3 spans 15 residues. Germline loops: CDR1 LGHNT, CDR2 FRNRAP. V was cut by 1 base and J by 4 bases, with 13 bases left in between. The CDR3 coding sequence is TGTGCTAGTGGTTTGGGCCCTAGGATGGGCACTGAAGCTTTCTTT. Its translation: CASGLGPRMGTEAFF.

With respect to this clone: Other nucleotide sequences from this sample produce the same CDR3. This CDR3 reads CASSPLRGQGHEQYF. In DNA, the CDR3 is TGTGCCAGCAGTCCCCTGAGGGGACAGGGCCACGAGCAGTACTTC. The genes are TRBV27 and TRBJ2-7; 9 nucleotides line up with TRBD1. The CDR3 has 15 residues. V gave up 5 bases and J gave up 5 bases; unmatched junction bases: 10. The germline CDR1 and CDR2 sequences are MNHEY and SMNVEV (reference sequence).

For the CDR3, the DNA is TGTGCCATCAGTGAGGCGGGGCCTAGCGGTATTGGGACCCAGTACTTC. This gives the protein CAISEAGPSGIGTQYF. This sequence joins TRBV10-3 and TRBJ2-5, with TRBD2 matching 7 bases. Germline V gene lookup returns CDR1 ENHRY and CDR2 SYGVKD. The ends lost 2 bases at V and 7 bases at J; junction bases unmatched: 13. The CDR3 runs 16 residues.

CDR3 sequence (DNA): TGTGCCAGCAGCCGGGACAGTCAAGAGGGCTACACCTTC. Residues: CASSRDSQEGYTF. V gene TRBV12-3 or TRBV12-4 combines with J gene TRBJ1-2; 7 bases fit TRBD1. V shed 6 bases, J shed 8 bases, and the junction held 9 bases outside the gene matches. The CDR3 covers 13 residues.

V and J are TRBV2 and TRBJ1-2; D may be TRBD1 (6 bases). This CDR3 region has 13 residues. The V end was cut by 4 bases, the J end by 6 bases, with 12 bases between. Germline V gene lookup returns CDR1 SNHLY and CDR2 FYNNEI. The CDR3 DNA follows: TGTGCCAGCAGTGGGGCGGACAGAGATGGCTACACCTTC. Protein: CASSGADRDGYTF.

V gene TRBV6-1 combines with J gene TRBJ2-5; possible D gene TRBD1, 5 bases. V lost 5 bases to trimming and J lost 3 bases, with 10 bases between them. The CDR3 is 13 amino acids. Germline assignment: CDR1 MNHNS and CDR2 SASEGT. The CDR3 reads CASSWTPEETQYF. In nucleotides, the CDR3 is TGTGCCAGCAGTTGGACACCCGAAGAGACCCAGTACTTC.

The chain recombines TRBV6-1 with TRBJ2-7; 11 bases align to TRBD2. Per the germline V gene, CDR1 is MNHNS and CDR2 is SASEGT. The CDR3 is 16 residues long. J was trimmed by 2 bases and V by 4 bases; bases with no gene match: 7. The CDR3 loop reads CASSASRLAGPYEQYF. The CDR3 coding sequence is TGTGCCAGCAGTGCCTCGCGACTAGCGGGACCCTACGAGCAGTACTTC.

The chain joins TRBV27 to TRBJ2-3; 12 bases are shared with TRBD1. Looked up from germline, CDR1 is MNHEY and CDR2 is SMNVEV (reference sequence). The CDR3 loop spans 15 amino acids. V dropped 6 bases and J dropped 5; count of bases not matched to a gene: 6. CDR3 coding DNA: TGTGCCAGCAGGAGCTGGGACAGGGGGCAAGATACGCAGTATTTT. Translation: CASRSWDRGQDTQYF.

The V and J genes are TRBV27 and TRBJ2-1; D is possibly TRBD1 (6 bases). Between the trimmed V and J ends, which lost 6 bases and 6 bases, there was a span of 12 bases. Germline V lookup: CDR1 MNHEY, CDR2 SMNVEV (reference sequence). There are 13 residues in the CDR3. CDR3 DNA: TGTGCCAGCAGGAACAGGGTTGTCAATGAGCAGTTCTTC. It codes for CASRNRVVNEQFF.

The chain combines TRBV10-3 with TRBJ1-2; 7 positions agree with TRBD1. V lost 4 bases, J lost 7 bases, and 6 bases stayed unmatched. The CDR3 is 13 residues long. The V gene's germline CDR1 is ENHRY and CDR2 SYGVKD. The CDR3 DNA reads as TGTGCCATCAGTGGACAGGGCTTTCTTGGCTACACCTTC. Its protein product is CAISGQGFLGYTF.

This chain links TRBV19 with TRBJ2-3; D perhaps matches TRBD1 (5 bases). CDR1 is LNHDA, CDR2 SQIVND, per germline (reference sequence). There are 15 residues in the CDR3. With 5 bases removed from V and 2 bases from J, the gap between germline ends came to 14 bases. CDR3 loop: CASSSGHTNTDTQYF. CDR3 coding DNA: TGTGCCAGTAGTTCTGGACATACGAACACAGATACGCAGTATTTT.

This clone was detected once. The J gene is TRBJ1-3, the V gene TRBV10-3; 11 nucleotides line up with TRBD1. The germline V gene has CDR1 ENHRY and CDR2 SYGVKD. The CDR3 sequence is 14 residues long. The ends lost 5 bases at V and 6 bases at J; junction bases unmatched: 3. The CDR3 coding sequence is TGTGCCATCAGTAAGGGACAGGGGGAAAACACCATATATTTT. It codes for CAISKGQGENTIYF.

This clone was seen only once. The rearrangement joins TRBV27 to TRBJ2-7; 11 bases align to TRBD2. The CDR3 consists of 16 residues. J was trimmed by 0 bases and V by 5 bases; bases with no gene match: 6. Germline values: CDR1 MNHEY, CDR2 SMNVEV (reference sequence). This CDR3 reads CASSPSSGGYSYEQYF. Here the CDR3 DNA reads TGTGCCAGCAGTCCCTCTAGCGGGGGGTACTCCTACGAGCAGTACTTC.

J is TRBJ1-6 and V is TRBV6-1; no clear D gene. Germline V gene lookup returns CDR1 MNHNS and CDR2 SASEGT. CDR3 size: 14 residues. Trimming cost V 1 base and J 7 bases, with 8 bases left between them. The CDR3 region has the DNA TGTGCCAGCAGTGAAGTTGTCTTAAATTCACCCCTCCACTTT. Its translation: CASSEVVLNSPLHF.

Details on this clone: One end of the junction varies from germline; a read error may be responsible. The chain employs TRBV11-3 and TRBJ2-2; 8 bases match TRBD1. CDR1 SGHNT and CDR2 YENEEA come from the germline V gene. The CDR3 runs 16 residues. CDR3 sequence: CASSLDRGAGTGELFF. Written as DNA, the CDR3 is TGTGCCAGCAGCCTAGACAGGGGCGCGGGCACCGGGGAGCTGTTTTTT.

The chain couples TRBV6-5 to TRBJ2-7, with 8 bases aligning to TRBD2. The trim removed 0 bases at V and 2 bases at J, leaving 6 bases unmatched. The CDR3 runs 16 residues. Germline CDR1 is MNHEY and CDR2 is SVGAGI. CDR3 amino acids: CASSYSRTSYPYEQYF. The CDR3 nucleotides are TGTGCCAGCAGTTACTCCAGGACTAGCTACCCCTACGAGCAGTACTTC.

J is TRBJ2-7 and V is TRBV30, with 10 positions matching TRBD2. This CDR3 is 16 amino acids long. Germline V gene lookup returns CDR1 GTSNPN and CDR2 SVGIG (reference sequence). The junction had 9 bases not matched to a gene; V was cut back by 0 bases and J by 4 bases. CDR3 in amino acids: CAWSVGASGRQYEQYF. CDR3 nucleotide sequence: TGTGCCTGGAGTGTAGGGGCTAGCGGGAGACAGTACGAGCAGTACTTC.

This chain joins TRBV29-1 and TRBJ1-1, with a tentative D call TRBD1 (5 bases). V was cut by 4 bases and J by 1 base, with 10 bases left in between. Germline V gene sequence: CDR1 SQVTM, CDR2 ANQGSEA. The CDR3 consists of 13 residues. The CDR3 loop is CSVVGARNTEAFF. The CDR3 DNA reads TGCAGCGTTGTTGGGGCTAGGAACACTGAAGCTTTCTTT.

CDR3: CASSLQHGMGNEQFF. In nucleotides, the CDR3 is TGTGCCAGCAGTTTACAACACGGGATGGGCAATGAGCAGTTCTTC. V gene TRBV27 combines with J gene TRBJ2-1; TRBD2 might be the D (5 bases). The CDR3 has 15 amino acids. V lost 2 bases and J lost 6, with 14 bases in between. Germline V gives CDR1 MNHEY, CDR2 SMNVEV (reference sequence).

J is TRBJ1-1 and V is TRBV7-2, with D possibly matching TRBD1 (5 bases). Deletions cut 5 bases from V and 3 bases from J, with 10 bases between. In germline, CDR1 is SGHTA, CDR2 FQGNSA. This CDR3 has 13 residues. The CDR3: CASSPWGDTEAFF. The CDR3 DNA is TGTGCCAGCAGCCCCTGGGGGGACACTGAAGCTTTCTTT.

The chain carries TRBV5-1 and TRBJ1-5; D remains unclear. The CDR3 has 16 amino acids. The V end was cut by 3 bases, the J end by 1 base, with 14 bases between. The V gene's germline CDR1 is SGHRS and CDR2 YFSETQ. CDR3 nucleotides: TGCGCCAGCAGCTCTGAACCCCTGGAGAGCAATCAGCCCCAGCATTTT. It is translated as CASSSEPLESNQPQHF.

The chain has TRBV28 and TRBJ2-7; D perhaps matches TRBD2 (5 bases). Germline lookup yields CDR1 MDHEN and CDR2 SYDVKM. CDR3 length equals 14 residues. Trimming shortened V by 3 bases and J by 3 bases, and 12 bases separated the two germline ends. The CDR3 region is CASSFMGVSYEQYF. In DNA form, the CDR3 reads TGTGCCAGCAGTTTCATGGGAGTTAGCTACGAGCAGTACTTC. The full variable domain, in which reference TRBV28 and TRBJ2-7 provide the parts outside the CDR3, is DVKVTQSSRYLVKRTGEKVFLECVQDMDHENMFWYRQDPGLGLRLIYFSYDVKMKEKGDIPEGYSVSREKKERFSLILESASTNQTSMYLCASSFMGVSYEQYFGPGTRLTVT.

The genes are TRBV16 and TRBJ2-5, with D perhaps matching TRBD2 (6 bases). V gave up 8 bases and J gave up 1 base, with 11 bases separating them. The germline V gene has CDR1 KGHSY and CDR2 FQNENV. The CDR3 spans 13 residues. This CDR3 reads CASLHGGQETQYF. CDR3 in DNA: TGTGCCAGCCTCCACGGGGGCCAAGAGACCCAGTACTTC.

V gene TRBV7-9 combines with J gene TRBJ1-4; TRBD1 matches 9 bases. Germline V gene lookup returns CDR1 SEHNR and CDR2 FQNEAQ (reference sequence). CDR3 length equals 14 residues. Unmatched junction bases numbered 10, after V lost 3 bases and J lost 14 bases. The CDR3 loop is CASSLGQGRNFLFF. The CDR3 DNA is TGTGCCAGCAGCTTGGGACAGGGCCGGAATTTCCTGTTTTTT. The whole variable domain, remainder taken from reference TRBV7-9 and TRBJ1-4, is DTGVSQNPRHKITKRGQNVTFRCDPISEHNRLYWYRQTLGQGPEFLTYFQNEAQLEKSRLLSDRFSAERPKGSFSTLEIQRTEQGDSAMYLCASSLGQGRNFLFFGSGTQLSVL.